The clone carrying this T cell receptor (beta chain) was counted ten times or more. Its antigen is unidentified. The source of the sample is a study of T cell repertoires in cytomegalovirus infection. Study background: Matching HLA type and CMV infection were both indicated by public TCR beta signatures.

TCRdb independently ran MiXCR on the reads; one entry per CDR3 protein. Found here are approximately 400,000 distinct CDR3 sequences, around 32% of them singletons; the top ten hold around 13%. Study outcomes and limitations: Identification of carriers of CMV plus the relevant HLA was performed using cumulative public TCR beta family frequency.

V lost 3 bases and J lost 4; bases outside the gene matches: 5. The CDR3 is 15 amino acids. Germline-derived CDR1 and CDR2 are SGHTA and FQGNSA. The J gene is TRBJ1-5, the V gene TRBV7-2; the match to TRBD1 covers 8 bases. The sample was PBMCs. This TCR derives from a human donor in good health (CMV status not recorded). Some clones in this sample may be carry-over from other donors' samples. The chain's CDR3 is CASSLGTGINQPQHF. CDR3 nucleotides: TGTGCCAGCAGCTTGGGGACAGGAATTAATCAGCCCCAGCATTTT.